This entry lists 18 T cell receptor beta chains sequenced from one sample in a study of shared clonotypes between healthy human individuals. Sequencing was performed with immunoSEQ multiplex PCR; in TCRdb, only in-frame clones are kept and a portion is missing. The sample has under 600,000 clones, over 75% seen once. Sequencing used PBMCs. The receptor source for this set is a woman between 40 and 55 years old in good health. Some clones in this sample may be carry-over from other donors' samples.

V gene TRBV2 combines with J gene TRBJ2-7; 8 bases map to TRBD2. The CDR3 totals 16 residues. Germline trimming cut 7 bases from V and 7 bases from J; bases unmatched to any gene: 18. Germline V CDR1 and CDR2: SNHLY, FYNNEI. In DNA form, the CDR3 reads TGTGCCAGCAACCAAGCACGTTCGGCGGGAGGAGGAGAGCAGTACTTC. As protein: CASNQARSAGGGEQYF.

DNA for the CDR3: TGTGCCAGCAGTGTGATGGGCGGGAGGTTCGACGAGCAGTACTTC. This translates into CASSVMGGRFDEQYF. The chain links TRBV2 to TRBJ2-7, with TRBD2 matching 8 bases. The junction had 10 bases not matched to a gene; V was cut back by 4 bases and J by 5 bases. The CDR3 length is 15 residues. Germline V gene data show CDR1 as SNHLY and CDR2 as FYNNEI.

This clone was counted a few times. This sequence joins TRBV19 and TRBJ2-1; TRBD2 matches 11 bases. Germline V gene lookup returns CDR1 LNHDA and CDR2 SQIVND (reference sequence). The CDR3 spans 15 residues. The junction had 4 bases not matched to a gene; V was cut back by 5 bases and J by 4 bases. The CDR3 DNA reads as TGTGCCAGTAGTCCTAGCGGGAGGACATACAATGAGCAGTTCTTC. This translates into CASSPSGRTYNEQFF. Full variable domain (outside the CDR3, taken from reference TRBV19 and TRBJ2-1): DGGITQSPKYLFRKEGQNVTLSCEQNLNHDAMYWYRQDPGQGLRLIYYSQIVNDFQKGDIAEGYSVSREKKESFPLTVTSAQKNPTAFYLCASSPSGRTYNEQFFGPGTRLTVL.

The chain has TRBV10-2 and TRBJ2-1; TRBD2 matches at 9 bases. With V trimmed by 4 bases and J by 6 bases, 4 bases remained unmatched. Germline lookup yields CDR1 WSHSY and CDR2 SAAADI. The CDR3 is 14 residues long. CDR3 residues: CASSGAGGVNEQFF. The CDR3 nucleotides are TGCGCCAGCAGTGGCGCGGGAGGGGTCAATGAGCAGTTCTTC.

Comment on this clone: The same CDR3 can be traced to other DNA sequences in this sample. The gene calls are TRBV18 and TRBJ1-1; weak D call: TRBD1 (5 bases). CDR3 length: 15 residues. CDR1 and CDR2 from the germline V gene are KGHSH and LQKENI. Trimming stripped 2 bases from V and 1 base from J, with 11 bases between. Here the CDR3 DNA reads TGTGCCAGCTCACCAAGGCAGGGTGAGAACACTGAAGCTTTCTTT. This codes for CASSPRQGENTEAFF.

This chain uses TRBV7-3 with TRBJ2-1, with a weak D call TRBD1 (6 bases). Trimming stripped 1 base from V and 0 bases from J, with 10 bases between. Germline V gene lookup returns CDR1 SGHTA and CDR2 FQGTGA. The length of the CDR3 is 16 residues. CDR3 loop: CASSLMGHSSYNEQFF. The CDR3 DNA is TGTGCCAGCAGCTTAATGGGACATAGCTCCTACAATGAGCAGTTCTTC.

The V and J genes are TRBV29-1 and TRBJ2-1; TRBD2 aligns across 11 bases. Germline CDR1 and CDR2: SQVTM and ANQGSEA. The V gene end was trimmed by 6 bases and the J gene end by 4 bases; junction bases not matched to a gene: 5. The CDR3 spans 14 residues. The CDR3 coding sequence is TGCAGCGTCTTGGGACTAGCGGCTTACAATGAGCAGTTCTTC. This sequence encodes CSVLGLAAYNEQFF.

V is TRBV11-2 and J is TRBJ2-1; weak D call: TRBD2 (6 bases). The CDR3 sequence is 14 residues long. Germline CDR1 and CDR2: SGHAT and FQNNGV. The V gene lost 4 bases and the J gene lost 4 bases, with 11 bases spanning the gap. The CDR3 bases are TGTGCCAGCAGCTACGGGGGAGATTACAATGAGCAGTTCTTC. Protein: CASSYGGDYNEQFF.

The chain employs TRBV2 and TRBJ1-5, with TRBD1 identical over 7 bases. Germline CDR1 reads SNHLY; CDR2 reads FYNNEI. This CDR3 region has 16 residues. Trimming removed 7 bases from V and 0 bases from J; junction bases left unmatched: 9. The CDR3 sequence is CASTRGQFYSNQPQHF. The CDR3 coding sequence is TGTGCCAGCACGAGGGGACAGTTTTATAGCAATCAGCCCCAGCATTTT.

This clone was seen more than once but under ten times. V usage is TRBV2 and J usage is TRBJ1-4, with TRBD1 as a possible D gene (5 bases). The CDR3 is 14 amino acids. V gave up 4 bases and J gave up 7 bases, with 13 bases separating them. CDR1 and CDR2 (germline): SNHLY, FYNNEI. CDR3 sequence reads: CASSAWGRAEKLFF. The CDR3 DNA reads as TGTGCCAGCAGTGCATGGGGGAGGGCTGAAAAACTGTTTTTT.

A note on this clone: The junction shows a germline mismatch at one end, possibly a read error. This sequence joins TRBV28 and TRBJ2-7, with TRBD2 matching 14 bases. Germline V gene lookup returns CDR1 MDHEN and CDR2 SYDVKM. The CDR3 totals 16 residues. The CDR3 DNA sequence: TGTGCCAGCGGGCCGACTAGCGGGAGGGCCTCCGACGAGCAGTACTTC. Its translation is CASGPTSGRASDEQYF.

V is TRBV4-2 and J is TRBJ2-3; 10 bases match TRBD2. The CDR3 contains 18 residues. V lost 0 bases, J lost 4 bases, and 10 bases stayed unmatched. CDR1 and CDR2 (germline): LGHNA, YNFKEQ. DNA of the CDR3: TGTGCCAGCAGCCAAGATTGGGCTAGCGGGAGTAGGTCAGATACGCAGTATTTT. Translated: CASSQDWASGSRSDTQYF.

The chain employs TRBV19 and TRBJ1-1, with D unresolved. Looked up from germline, CDR1 is LNHDA and CDR2 is SQIVND (reference sequence). The CDR3 totals 13 residues. The V and J ends lost 1 base and 4 bases respectively, with 7 bases between them. The CDR3, as DNA: TGTGCCAGTAGTATAGTGGGTAGCACTGAAGCTTTCTTT. Amino acids: CASSIVGSTEAFF.

The rearrangement links TRBV7-2 to TRBJ2-7; no clear D. The V end lost 4 bases, the J end lost 6 bases, and 13 bases lay between the germline ends. The CDR3 contains 13 residues. Germline CDR1 and CDR2: SGHTA and FQGNSA. As DNA, the CDR3 is TGTGCCAGCAGCTCAGTCGGACGACCCGAGCAGTACTTC. The encoded protein is CASSSVGRPEQYF.

The V call is TRBV7-2, the J call TRBJ2-7; 7 nucleotides line up with TRBD2. After removal of 4 bases from V and 6 bases from J, the junction contained 6 bases not matched to a gene. The germline V gene has CDR1 SGHTA and CDR2 FQGNSA. The CDR3 covers 13 residues. The CDR3 protein is CASSSLAESEQYF. In DNA form, the CDR3 reads TGTGCCAGCAGCTCCCTAGCGGAAAGCGAGCAGTACTTC.

The chain links TRBV5-1 to TRBJ1-1, with 10 bases that match TRBD1. V was clipped by 0 bases and J by 4 bases; unmatched bases: 3. This CDR3 contains 15 residues. Germline V gene lookup returns CDR1 SGHRS and CDR2 YFSETQ. The CDR3 protein is CASSLDGQGGTEAFF. The CDR3, as DNA: TGCGCCAGCAGCTTGGACGGACAGGGGGGCACTGAAGCTTTCTTT.

This clone has more than one count but fewer than ten. This rearrangement joins TRBV4-3 to TRBJ2-3, with 10 bases identical to TRBD2. Germline-derived CDR1 and CDR2 are LGHNA and YSLEER. This CDR3 is built from 15 residues. V trimming: 4 bases; J trimming: 1 base; junction bases outside the gene matches: 2. DNA of the CDR3: TGCGCCAGCAGCCTCGGACTAGCGGGCACAGATACGCAGTATTTT. This sequence encodes CASSLGLAGTDTQYF.

About this clone itself: The likely explanation is a read error, given a far larger clone one base away. This chain connects TRBV7-2 to TRBJ1-1, with no clear D. This CDR3 spans 14 amino acids. With 3 bases removed from V and 3 bases from J, the gap between germline ends came to 11 bases. Germline V CDR1 and CDR2: SGHTA, FQGNSA. This CDR3 is CASSFGMLDTEAFF. CDR3 nucleotides: TGTGCCAGCAGCTTCGGGATGTTGGACACTGAAGCTTTCTTT.